This paragraph covers one T cell receptor beta chain sequence. Its target antigen remains unknown. No base-level quality is on record; no much larger clone is a single base apart. The receptor library was made with the immunoSEQ multiplex PCR assay. A mixture of 60 forward primers for TCR Vbeta segments and 13 reverse primers for TCR Jbeta segments was used in the multiplex PCR. The CDR3 region of rearranged TCR beta genes was amplified from genomic DNA with a multiplex PCR assay. Amplified TCR beta libraries were sequenced as 87-base-pair reads on the Illumina HiSeq System. As for how the authors treated the data: Across the 670 or so repertoires, a later analysis counted 78 million or so unique TCR beta chains, roughly 11 million of which were shared by at least two donors. Raw reads were error-corrected and collapsed into unique sequences with a nearest-neighbor algorithm that merged closely related sequences to remove PCR and sequencing errors. To assign V, D and J gene segments, CDR3 sequences were aligned to IMGT reference sequences. For a sequence to be retained, a match of at least six nucleotides was required to both a V gene segment and a J gene segment. A rearrangement counted as productive if the CDR3 had no stop codons and remained in frame with V and J, and every other rearrangement counted as non-productive. Following IMGT convention, CDR3 was defined as the stretch from the second conserved V-encoded cysteine to the conserved J-encoded phenylalanine. Sequences without an unambiguous match to a single V gene segment were excluded from the earlier analysis of a few hundred of the donors. An earlier analysis of several hundred of the donors called V segments functional above 56.7% productive rearrangements and segregating when the between-donor standard deviation exceeded 5%. A statistical classification framework was built to diagnose cytomegalovirus status from the catalog of TCR beta chain sequences. In a later analysis, V and J genes were assigned by comparing TCR nucleotide sequences against IMGT/GENE-DB human TR gene sequences. The TCRdist pipeline was used in a later analysis to assign CDR3 sequences and most-parsimonious VDJ recombination scenarios. In a later analysis, each TCR beta chain was defined by its CDR3 amino acid sequence together with its V-gene family, and reads without a unique V-gene family were excluded. As a way to deal with suspected cross-contamination and a sequencing artifact, a later analysis dropped approximately 590 nucleotide sequences that were highly shared and had low generation probability. In a later analysis, a clonal expansion index for each public chain was calculated from normalized within-repertoire ranks of inferred template counts. In a later analysis, generation probabilities were computed with a VDJ recombination model fitted to out-of-frame rearrangements, and the resulting probabilities were checked against IGoR. Hypergeometric tests were used in a later analysis to score TCR-TCR, TCR-HLA and TCR-CMV co-occurrence, with a repertoire-size bias correction applied to the TCR pairs. To estimate false discovery rates, a later analysis permuted the HLA or CMV assignments 20 times. In a later analysis, co-occurring TCRs were grouped with DBSCAN, and TCRdist sequence similarity was added when clustering was performed within HLA-allele-positive subsets. Co-occurrence clustering excluded repertoires with fewer than 30,000 or more than 120,000 public chains, plus five with anomalous nucleotide sharing. Not all clones reach the TCRdb copy of this immuneACCESS table, which keeps in-frame sequences only. Checked studies attribute under half of the gap to unresolved V genes and leave the rest unexplained. V, J and clone size were drawn from that table, and D and trimming were deduced from the DNA. Across this sample there are under 200,000 clones, with around 80% seen only once. Approximately 4.5% of the sample rests with the top ten.

Unmatched junction bases come to 5, with V trimmed by 5 bases and J by 2 bases. The germline V gene yields MGHRA for CDR1 and YSYEKL for CDR2. The CDR3 covers 14 residues, taking in both the cysteine and the phenylalanine. The DNA shown is the 42-base CDR3, in frame from base 1. The data were obtained in a study of cytomegalovirus exposure and HLA in healthy donors (dated by TCRdb to about 2017). For context, the study as a whole: According to an earlier analysis of a few hundred of the donors, roughly 180 million T cells yielded roughly 110 million unique TCR beta sequences and 276 Gb of sequence data. In a later analysis, previously published TCR beta repertoires from hundreds of donors were re-analyzed and high-resolution HLA genotyping was added so that TCR occurrence patterns could be studied. Every repertoire in the discovery cohort had been generated on one and the same sequencing platform. Alongside the repertoire data, information on donor age, sex, ethnicity and CMV serostatus was compiled. Roughly 5 DR-DQ haplotypes were handled as single units for association and clustering because linkage in the cohort was strong. Among the approximately 400 genotyped donors, around 81% belonged to the genetic ancestry cluster associated with self-reported Caucasian donors. The study was designed to test whether signatures of past pathogen exposure could be identified by cataloging public T cell receptors. Around 300 gigabases of sequencing data and approximately 80 million unique TCR sequences were included in an early release covering about 600 HLA-typed donors. In addition to the first cohort of about 650 subjects, a separate validation cohort of approximately 130 different subjects was used. HLA typing covered class I and class II loci at four-digit resolution. In an earlier analysis of about 590 of the donors, high-throughput TCR beta sequencing was used to judge whether each TCR beta V gene segment behaved as functional or pseudogenic. The number of typed donors differed by locus: 629-630 for A, B, C, DRB1 and DQB1; approximately 540 for DQA1; approximately 600 for DPA1; and around 470 for DPB1. On average, roughly 200,000 unique TCR beta nucleotide sequences were sequenced per donor among roughly 430 genotyped donors of the cohort, with approximately 18% of those sequences being non-productive. The later analysis used no new phenotypic data to find candidate immune exposures, relying instead on TCR beta sequences and their occurrence across donors. The study profiled the T cell repertoires of 500 to 800 subjects by immunosequencing and related them to cytomegalovirus serostatus. The study combined high-throughput TCR immunosequencing, statistical association of individual TCRs with disease status, and machine learning to predict cytomegalovirus infection status. A later genetic analysis took genome-wide SNP genotypes for about 55% of the roughly 700 donors and used that subset as a discovery cohort. Broader findings and caveats from the paper: In a later genetic analysis, a missense DCLRE1C variant was associated with V-gene and J-gene trimming of TCR beta chains, and the association was replicated in an independent cohort. In a later analysis, most CMV-associated TCR beta chains were found to appear HLA-restricted, with HLA associations seemingly driven largely by CMV exposure. In a later analysis, the rate of TCR association differed among HLA loci, with DRB1 alleles having the most associated TCRs and HLA-C alleles having the fewest. Linkage disequilibrium might explain the correlated functional status among segregating V segments, but an unknown experimental factor could not be ruled out. A further reported finding was that TCR beta sequences accurately predicted the HLA-A and HLA-B alleles for most subjects in the first cohort. The authors suggested that the approach could potentially be generalized to other disease states and immunological phenotypes. The sequencing pipeline was judged likely to have produced a cluster of highly shared sequence variants as a technical artifact. Cytomegalovirus status was reported to be diagnosed by the classifier with high specificity and sensitivity in both the original and validation cohorts. At a false discovery rate of 0.05, a later analysis linked 16,951 TCR beta sequences to specific HLA alleles. Several of the top co-occurrence clusters appeared to be linked to parvovirus B19, influenza, CMV and Epstein-Barr virus, according to a later analysis. Broadly in line with IMGT annotations, most TCR beta V segments showed up in productive rearrangements about 90% or about 30% of the time in an earlier analysis of several hundred of the donors. Three of the identified cytomegalovirus-associated TCR beta chains were confirmed in vitro to be specific for cytomegalovirus antigens. The presence/absence analyses assumed that sequencing depth was roughly uniform across donors, and that assumption may not be true. Some IMGT-functional V segments, including TRBV6-2 and TRBV6-3, could not be distinguished by the 87-base-pair reads and were therefore excluded. In this cohort, only TCR beta chains were sequenced, and detectable features were limited by the absence of alpha or paired-chain data. Because HLA typing was unavailable for some donors at each locus, only the typed subset was used in association tests. A total of 164 TCR beta chains were listed by the study as associated with cytomegalovirus. Compared with equally common non-associated chains, HLA-associated TCR beta chains in a later analysis were more clonally expanded and had lower generation probabilities. While some public TCRs were present in many individuals, most TCR sequences turned up only very rarely across donors. When HLA alleles, especially DR and DQ, strongly co-occurred, TCR associations were difficult to assign to individual alleles. The only immune exposure information available for the cohort was CMV serostatus. Some 16 rarely observed V segments, including chromosome 9 orphons, were excluded from the earlier analysis of several hundred of the donors because counts were too low. A later genetic analysis reported fewer N-insertions in productive TCRs among donors in an Asian-associated ancestry cluster than the 666-donor mean.

The cohort consisted of 670 or so healthy bone marrow donors. Cohort members were all nominally healthy when sampled, although unrecorded immune exposures were likely present. The donor was CMV seronegative and was included in the group of about 350 seronegative cohort members. A peripheral blood sample was provided by each donor, and peripheral blood mononuclear cells were used for TCR beta sequencing. Genomic DNA extraction from the blood cell samples was performed with the Qiagen DNeasy Blood Extraction Kit. The chain couples TRBV4-1 to TRBJ1-1, with 7 bases aligning to TRBD1. Sequencing was performed on PBMCs. The TCR was taken from a man aged 25-45 years in good health and CMV-seronegative. The CDR3 sequence is CASSKTGSNTEAFF. DNA sequence: TGCGCCAGCAGCAAGACAGGGAGTAACACTGAAGCTTTCTTT.